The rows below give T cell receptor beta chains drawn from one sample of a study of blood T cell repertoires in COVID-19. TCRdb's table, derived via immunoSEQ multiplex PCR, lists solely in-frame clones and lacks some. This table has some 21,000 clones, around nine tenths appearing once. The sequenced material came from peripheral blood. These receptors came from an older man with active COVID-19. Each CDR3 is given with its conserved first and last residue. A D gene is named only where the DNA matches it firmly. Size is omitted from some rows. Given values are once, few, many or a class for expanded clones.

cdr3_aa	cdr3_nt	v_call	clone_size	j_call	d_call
CASSLGEDTQYF	TGCGCCAGCAGCTTGGGAGAAGATACGCAGTATTTT	TRBV5-1	-	TRBJ2-3	-
CASSPTRGGFYQPQHF	TGTGCCAGTAGTCCTACCCGGGGGGGGTTCTATCAGCCCCAGCATTTT	TRBV19	-	TRBJ1-5	-
CASSHTGRDDFNEQFF	TGCGCCAGCAGCCATACGGGGCGGGATGATTTTAATGAGCAGTTCTTC	TRBV4-1	-	TRBJ2-1	-
CASTQRGGDHYGYTF	TGTGCCAGTACCCAAAGGGGGGGAGATCACTATGGCTACACCTTC	TRBV19	-	TRBJ1-2	-
CASSLVSPGGETQYF	TGTGCCAGCAGCTTAGTTTCCCCTGGGGGGGAGACCCAGTACTTC	TRBV11-2	-	TRBJ2-5	-
CASSALAGEGAYEQYF	TGTGCCAGTAGTGCCCTAGCGGGAGAAGGGGCCTACGAGCAGTACTTC	TRBV19	-	TRBJ2-7	TRBD2
CASSPRQAYGYTF	TGTGCCAGCAGCCCTCGACAGGCCTATGGCTACACCTTC	TRBV7-9	-	TRBJ1-2	-
CASSSDFFTDTQYF	TGTGCCAGCAGTTCAGACTTCTTCACAGATACGCAGTATTTT	TRBV7-2	-	TRBJ2-3	-
CASSVGTGPYGYTF	TGTGCCAGCAGCGTAGGGACAGGTCCCTATGGCTACACCTTC	TRBV9	few	TRBJ1-2	TRBD1
CASSPGGTNQPQHF	TGTGCCAGCTCACCAGGCGGGACCAATCAGCCCCAGCATTTT	TRBV18	-	TRBJ1-5	-
CASSYSGRDRPEKLFF	TGTGCCAGCAGTTACTCGGGTCGGGACAGGCCTGAAAAACTGTTTTTT	TRBV6-5	-	TRBJ1-4	TRBD1
CASSPSGGLRHEQYF	TGTGCCAGCAGCCCCTCAGGGGGCCTTCGGCACGAGCAGTACTTC	TRBV6-5	once	TRBJ2-7	TRBD1
CASSSTGRYEQYF	TGTGCCAGCAGCTCTACCGGGAGGTACGAGCAGTACTTC	TRBV5-6	-	TRBJ2-7	TRBD2
CASSLSPGQDYNQPQHF	TGCGCCAGCAGCTTGAGTCCGGGACAGGATTACAATCAGCCCCAGCATTTT	TRBV5-1	-	TRBJ1-5	TRBD1
CASSLADRGSEQYF	TGTGCCAGCAGCTTAGCAGACAGGGGGTCCGAGCAGTACTTC	TRBV13	-	TRBJ2-7	TRBD1
CASSLGRGGRYEQYF	TGTGCCAGCAGCCTCGGAAGAGGGGGCCGGTACGAGCAGTACTTC	TRBV11-3	-	TRBJ2-7	TRBD1
CASSWTTGGRTNQYEQYF	TGCGCCAGCAGCTGGACCACAGGGGGCCGTACAAACCAATACGAGCAGTACTTC	TRBV5-1	-	TRBJ2-7	TRBD1
CASSQDRTPNEQFF	TGTGCCAGCAGCCAGGACAGGACTCCCAATGAGCAGTTCTTC	TRBV7-2	-	TRBJ2-1	TRBD1
CASSPQGLARGDTQYF	TGCGCCAGCAGCCCCCAAGGACTAGCGAGGGGGGATACGCAGTATTTT	TRBV4-1	-	TRBJ2-3	TRBD2
CASSVENSLVYEQFF	TGTGCCAGCAGCGTAGAGAACTCCCTTGTCTATGAGCAGTTCTTC	TRBV9	-	TRBJ2-1	-
CASSTGTSPYEQYF	TGTGCCAGCAGCACCGGGACTAGCCCCTACGAGCAGTACTTC	TRBV3-1/TRBV3-2	-	TRBJ2-7	TRBD2
CASSYARLHGYTF	TGTGCCAGCAGTTACGCCAGGTTGCATGGCTACACCTTC	TRBV6-6	-	TRBJ1-2	-
CASSTGGSGSQETQYF	TGTGCCTCGTCCACCGGAGGTAGCGGTTCTCAAGAGACCCAGTACTTC	TRBV30	-	TRBJ2-5	-
CASKFLAGVDTQYF	TGTGCCAGCAAATTCCTAGCGGGAGTAGATACGCAGTATTTT	TRBV7-8	-	TRBJ2-3	TRBD2
CASSVSGHEQYF	TGTGCCAGCAGCGTGTCAGGTCACGAGCAGTACTTC	TRBV9	-	TRBJ2-7	-
CSVESQGQWNTEAFF	TGCAGCGTTGAGTCTCAGGGGCAGTGGAACACTGAAGCTTTCTTT	TRBV29-1	-	TRBJ1-1	-
CASSESISGRANEQFF	TGCGCCAGCAGTGAGTCGATTAGCGGGAGGGCCAATGAGCAGTTCTTC	TRBV10-2	-	TRBJ2-1	TRBD2
CASSSGLAGTTNTGELFF	TGTGCCAGCAGCAGCGGACTAGCGGGAACCACGAACACCGGGGAGCTGTTTTTT	TRBV5-4	-	TRBJ2-2	TRBD2
CASSLDALISSGMNTEAFF	TGTGCCAGCAGCTTGGATGCCCTAATCAGTTCGGGGATGAACACTGAAGCTTTCTTT	TRBV5-4	-	TRBJ1-1	-
CASTLLAGRNEQFF	TGTGCCAGCACCTTACTAGCGGGAAGGAATGAGCAGTTCTTC	TRBV2	-	TRBJ2-1	TRBD2
CASSPSGREVNTEAFF	TGTGCCAGCAGCCCATCCGGGAGGGAGGTGAACACTGAAGCTTTCTTT	TRBV2	-	TRBJ1-1	-